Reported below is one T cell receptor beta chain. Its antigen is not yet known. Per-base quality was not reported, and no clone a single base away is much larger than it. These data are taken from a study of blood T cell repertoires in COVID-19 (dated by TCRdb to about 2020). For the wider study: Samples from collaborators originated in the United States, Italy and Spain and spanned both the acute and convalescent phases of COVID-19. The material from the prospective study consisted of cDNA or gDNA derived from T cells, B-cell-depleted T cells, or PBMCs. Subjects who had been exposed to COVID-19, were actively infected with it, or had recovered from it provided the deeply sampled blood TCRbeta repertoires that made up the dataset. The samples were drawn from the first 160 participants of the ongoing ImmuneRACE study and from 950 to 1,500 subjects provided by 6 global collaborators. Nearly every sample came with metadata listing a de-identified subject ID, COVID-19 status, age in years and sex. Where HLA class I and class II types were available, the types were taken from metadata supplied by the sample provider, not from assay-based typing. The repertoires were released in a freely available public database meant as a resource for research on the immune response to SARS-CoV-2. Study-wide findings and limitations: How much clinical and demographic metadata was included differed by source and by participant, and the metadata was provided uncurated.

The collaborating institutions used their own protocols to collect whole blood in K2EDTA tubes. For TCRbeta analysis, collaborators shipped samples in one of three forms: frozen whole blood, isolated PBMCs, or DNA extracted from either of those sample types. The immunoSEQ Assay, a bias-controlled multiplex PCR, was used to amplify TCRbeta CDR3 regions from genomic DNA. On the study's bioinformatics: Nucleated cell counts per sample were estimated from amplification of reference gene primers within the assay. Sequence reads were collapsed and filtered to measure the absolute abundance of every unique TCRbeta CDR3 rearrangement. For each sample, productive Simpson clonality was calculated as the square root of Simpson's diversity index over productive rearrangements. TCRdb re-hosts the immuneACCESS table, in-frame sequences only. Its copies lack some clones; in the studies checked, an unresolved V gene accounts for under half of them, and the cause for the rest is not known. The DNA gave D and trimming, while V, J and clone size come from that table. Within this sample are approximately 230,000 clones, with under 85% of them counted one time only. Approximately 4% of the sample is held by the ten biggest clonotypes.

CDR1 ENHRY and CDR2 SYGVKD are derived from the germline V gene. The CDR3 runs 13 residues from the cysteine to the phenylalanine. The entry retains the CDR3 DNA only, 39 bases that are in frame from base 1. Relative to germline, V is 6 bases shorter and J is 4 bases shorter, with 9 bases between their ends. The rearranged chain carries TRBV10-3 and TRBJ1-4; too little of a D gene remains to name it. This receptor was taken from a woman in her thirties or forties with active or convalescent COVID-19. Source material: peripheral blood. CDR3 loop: CAISGVRNEKLFF. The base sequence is TGTGCCATCAGCGGAGTCCGTAATGAAAAACTGTTTTTT.